The entry below describes one T cell receptor (beta chain). Its antigen is still unknown. The data stem from a study of Graves' ophthalmopathy and Graves' hyperthyroidism. Turning to the study itself: Pretreatment peripheral blood was obtained at initial diagnosis. Study-level results: Blood also contained most of the expanded thyroid clonotypes above 0.001 frequency.

Each donor who had ophthalmopathy showed moderate-to-severe activity, a CAS of ≥3, a NOSPECS of ≥4, and a duration under 3 months. CDR3 regions of TCR beta were amplified from RNA transcripts. The library came from an HTBI-primed first-round RT-PCR and a second-round multiplex PCR. In TCRdb, the multiplex PCR reads were re-called with MiXCR into one record per CDR3 protein. Of about half a million distinct CDR3 sequences listed, 13% to 15% are singletons. The V gene lost 5 bases and the J gene lost 0 bases, with 10 bases spanning the gap. CDR1 and CDR2 from the germline V gene are DFQATT and SNEGSKA (reference sequence). The CDR3 loop spans 13 amino acids.

This TCR derives from a woman younger than 45 with Graves' ophthalmopathy. The V and J genes are TRBV20-1 and TRBJ2-5; D remains unclear. The specimen sequenced was blood. CDR3 sequence (DNA): TGCAGTGCTCGCCGCCCGTACCAAGAGACCCAGTACTTC. It yields the protein CSARRPYQETQYF.